These T cell receptor beta chains were read from a single sample in a study of CD8 T cells in Susac syndrome. TCRdb re-derived calls from the immunoSEQ multiplex PCR reads in MiXCR, one entry per CDR3 protein. Among 180,000 or so distinct CDR3 sequences listed, about 95% were seen once. The sequenced sample was CD4+ T cells from PBMCs. The source is a human donor in good health. The CDR3 runs from the conserved cysteine through the conserved F or W. The order of the fields is D gene, V gene, clone size, J gene, CDR3 protein, CDR3 DNA. A D gene is named only where the DNA matches it firmly. Not every row has a clone size; where given, it reads once, few, many or a size class.

d_call: -; v_call: TRBV7-8; clone_size: -; j_call: TRBJ1-2; cdr3_aa: CASSSSRDMDYGYTF; cdr3_nt: TGTGCCAGCAGCTCAAGCAGGGATATGGACTATGGCTACACCTTC
d_call: -; v_call: TRBV12-3/TRBV12-4; clone_size: -; j_call: TRBJ2-3; cdr3_aa: CASSLGVDRTDTQYF; cdr3_nt: TGTGCCAGCAGTTTGGGGGTAGACCGCACAGATACGCAGTATTTT
d_call: TRBD2; v_call: TRBV7-8; clone_size: -; j_call: TRBJ2-5; cdr3_aa: CASSLGLAAQETQYF; cdr3_nt: TGTGCCAGCAGCTTAGGACTAGCGGCTCAAGAGACCCAGTACTTC
d_call: -; v_call: TRBV30; clone_size: once; j_call: TRBJ1-1; cdr3_aa: CAWNGNTEAFF; cdr3_nt: TGTGCCTGGAATGGGAACACTGAAGCTTTCTTT
d_call: -; v_call: TRBV6-2/TRBV6-3; clone_size: -; j_call: TRBJ2-1; cdr3_aa: CASSYRYNEQFF; cdr3_nt: TGTGCCAGCAGTTACAGGTACAATGAGCAGTTCTTC
d_call: TRBD2; v_call: TRBV29-1; clone_size: -; j_call: TRBJ2-1; cdr3_aa: CSVDIASGRNEQFF; cdr3_nt: TGCAGCGTTGATATAGCTAGCGGGAGAAATGAGCAGTTCTTC
d_call: TRBD2; v_call: TRBV6-6; clone_size: -; j_call: TRBJ2-7; cdr3_aa: CASSQGTSGAYEQYF; cdr3_nt: TGTGCCAGCAGTCAAGGGACTAGCGGAGCCTACGAGCAGTACTTC
d_call: -; v_call: TRBV30; clone_size: -; j_call: TRBJ2-3; cdr3_aa: CALGEFTDTQYF; cdr3_nt: TGTGCCTTAGGGGAGTTTACAGATACGCAGTATTTT
d_call: TRBD2; v_call: TRBV4-3; clone_size: -; j_call: TRBJ2-2; cdr3_aa: CASSQDASGSNTGELFF; cdr3_nt: TGCGCCAGCAGCCAAGACGCTAGCGGGAGTAACACCGGGGAGCTGTTTTTT
d_call: -; v_call: TRBV24-1; clone_size: -; j_call: TRBJ1-2; cdr3_aa: CATRDRTLAGYTF; cdr3_nt: TGTGCCACCCGCGACAGAACTCTGGCTGGCTACACCTTC
d_call: -; v_call: TRBV30; clone_size: -; j_call: TRBJ2-1; cdr3_aa: CAWSQDTHNEQFF; cdr3_nt: TGTGCCTGGAGCCAGGACACTCACAATGAGCAGTTCTTC
d_call: -; v_call: TRBV20-1; clone_size: -; j_call: TRBJ1-2; cdr3_aa: CSARWERGTYGYTF; cdr3_nt: TGCAGTGCCCGCTGGGAAAGGGGAACCTATGGCTACACCTTC
d_call: TRBD1; v_call: TRBV23-1; clone_size: once; j_call: TRBJ1-2; cdr3_aa: CASSQSQGDGYTF; cdr3_nt: TGCGCCAGCAGTCAGTCCCAGGGGGATGGCTACACCTTC
d_call: -; v_call: TRBV16; clone_size: -; j_call: TRBJ1-1; cdr3_aa: CASSQNVGGREAFF; cdr3_nt: TGTGCCAGCAGCCAAAATGTAGGGGGACGGGAAGCTTTCTTT
d_call: TRBD1; v_call: TRBV7-8; clone_size: -; j_call: TRBJ1-1; cdr3_aa: CASSLAYRDREAFF; cdr3_nt: TGTGCCAGCAGCTTAGCTTACCGGGACAGAGAAGCTTTCTTT
d_call: -; v_call: TRBV11-1; clone_size: -; j_call: TRBJ2-5; cdr3_aa: CASSFLPPGERETQYF; cdr3_nt: TGTGCCAGCAGCTTCCTTCCCCCCGGGGAGAGGGAGACCCAGTACTTC
d_call: TRBD2; v_call: TRBV7-9; clone_size: -; j_call: TRBJ2-5; cdr3_aa: CASTKREREGTQYF; cdr3_nt: TGTGCCAGCACCAAGAGAGAGCGGGAGGGGACCCAGTACTTC
d_call: -; v_call: TRBV12-3/TRBV12-4; clone_size: -; j_call: TRBJ1-5; cdr3_aa: CASSLFNQPQHF; cdr3_nt: TGTGCCAGCAGTTTATTTAATCAGCCCCAGCATTTT
d_call: TRBD1; v_call: TRBV27; clone_size: -; j_call: TRBJ1-5; cdr3_aa: CASSPRQGFYSNQPQHF; cdr3_nt: TGTGCCAGCAGTCCACGACAGGGTTTTTATAGCAATCAGCCCCAGCATTTT
d_call: -; v_call: TRBV21-1; clone_size: -; j_call: TRBJ2-3; cdr3_aa: CASSKATGLAGLTDTQYF; cdr3_nt: TGTGCCAGCAGCAAAGCGACCGGACTAGCGGGGCTGACAGATACGCAGTATTTT
d_call: TRBD1; v_call: TRBV29-1; clone_size: -; j_call: TRBJ2-7; cdr3_aa: CSVGGQGAFSEQYF; cdr3_nt: TGCAGCGTTGGGGGGCAGGGGGCCTTTTCCGAGCAGTACTTC
d_call: TRBD2; v_call: TRBV6-1; clone_size: -; j_call: TRBJ2-3; cdr3_aa: CASKERDTDTQYF; cdr3_nt: TGTGCCTCGAAAGAGCGGGACACAGATACGCAGTATTTT
d_call: -; v_call: TRBV20-1; clone_size: -; j_call: TRBJ2-1; cdr3_aa: CSARPRRPTYNEQFF; cdr3_nt: TGCAGTGCTAGACCGCGCCGGCCCACGTACAATGAGCAGTTCTTC
d_call: -; v_call: TRBV5-1; clone_size: -; j_call: TRBJ2-6; cdr3_aa: CASSSTGRSGANVLTF; cdr3_nt: TGCGCCAGCAGTTCGACAGGCCGCTCTGGGGCCAACGTCCTGACTTTC
d_call: -; v_call: TRBV15; clone_size: -; j_call: TRBJ2-3; cdr3_aa: CATSRERGTDTQYF; cdr3_nt: TGTGCCACCAGCAGAGAACGGGGGACAGATACGCAGTATTTT
d_call: TRBD1; v_call: TRBV3-1; clone_size: -; j_call: TRBJ1-2; cdr3_aa: CASSHRTGDGYTF; cdr3_nt: TGTGCCAGCAGCCACCGGACAGGAGATGGCTACACCTTC
d_call: -; v_call: TRBV24-1; clone_size: once; j_call: TRBJ1-5; cdr3_aa: CATSDPTGGNQPQHF; cdr3_nt: TGTGCCACCAGTGATCCAACAGGTGGGAATCAGCCCCAGCATTTT
d_call: TRBD1; v_call: TRBV30; clone_size: -; j_call: TRBJ2-2; cdr3_aa: CAWGQGSTGELFF; cdr3_nt: TGTGCCTGGGGACAGGGAAGCACCGGGGAGCTGTTTTTT
d_call: TRBD2; v_call: TRBV27; clone_size: -; j_call: TRBJ2-3; cdr3_aa: CASSLFLAGGSDTQYF; cdr3_nt: TGTGCCAGCAGTTTGTTCCTAGCGGGAGGGTCAGATACGCAGTATTTT